The sequence of this TCR beta chain was determined in a study of shared clonotypes between healthy human individuals. About this clone itself: Its antigen is not known.

J gave up 5 bases and V 5 bases, and 9 bases lay outside the gene matches. This CDR3 spans 15 amino acids. From germline, CDR1 is MNHNS and CDR2 SASEGT. General study points: Of the naive CD4 clonotypes, around 4.8% were shared across a few donors. Rarefaction showed that sequencing of sorted subsets was incomplete (despite large depth). Tissues were not sampled, only blood, and their repertoires likely differ. Having only a few donors restricted how much genetic and exposure-history diversity was captured.

Data came from immunoSEQ multiplex PCR; TCRdb stores just in-frame clones and leaves some out. The sample gives about 1 million clones, under 80% of which show up once; 1.2% to 1.5% is in the top ten. The chain carries TRBV6-1 and TRBJ1-5, with 7 nucleotides matching TRBD1. Source material: memory CD4+ T cells sorted from blood. Specified subset: CD45RA-negative fraction. The TCR comes from a man aged 18 to 30 in good health. CDR3 in DNA: TGTGCCAGCAGTCCCCACAGGGGTGGGGATCAGCCCCAGCATTTT. Amino acid sequence: CASSPHRGGDQPQHF.